The 31 T cell receptor beta chains presented below share a single source sample, sequenced in a study of cytomegalovirus exposure and HLA in healthy donors. The PCR had 60 Vbeta and 13 Jbeta primers. Produced via immunoSEQ multiplex PCR; TCRdb's table is partial and in-frame only. The top ten clones hold approximately 3.2% of a sample with about 140,000 clones, approximately 71% of them seen once. Sequenced: PBMCs. The receptors were gathered from a man aged 35 to 55 in good health and CMV-seronegative.

The chain is built from TRBV2 and TRBJ2-7, with 7 bases identical to TRBD1. CDR3 length: 12 residues. Germline values: CDR1 SNHLY, CDR2 FYNNEI. V shed 3 bases, J shed 8 bases, and the junction held 4 bases outside the gene matches. CDR3 protein: CASSEEDRQQYF. Written as DNA, the CDR3 is TGTGCCAGCAGTGAGGAGGACAGGCAGCAGTACTTC.

The chain joins TRBV5-4 to TRBJ2-1; possible D gene TRBD1, 5 bases. The CDR3 consists of 14 residues. Trimming took 4 bases from V and 8 from J, leaving 16 bases between them. Germline CDR1 and CDR2: SGHNT and YYREEE (reference sequence). The CDR3 DNA is TGTGCCAGCAGCCCGCCTGCCAGGGAATATGAGCAGTTCTTC. Translated, it gives CASSPPAREYEQFF.

V is TRBV30 and J is TRBJ2-5; TRBD1 agrees at 9 bases. The germline V gene encodes CDR1 GTSNPN and CDR2 SVGIG (reference sequence). The CDR3 consists of 15 residues. Germline trimming cut 5 bases from V and 2 bases from J; bases unmatched to any gene: 9. The CDR3 bases are TGTGCCTGGGGGGCCGGGACAGGGAGACAAGAGACCCAGTACTTC. This gives the protein CAWGAGTGRQETQYF. The full variable domain, in which reference TRBV30 and TRBJ2-5 provide the parts outside the CDR3, is SQTIHQWPATLVQPVGSPLSLECTVEGTSNPNLYWYRQAAGRGLQLLFYSVGIGQISSEVPQNLSASRPQDRQFILSSKKLLLSDSGFYLCAWGAGTGRQETQYFGPGTRLLVL.

The chain combines TRBV19 with TRBJ2-7; 14 bases line up with TRBD2. With 5 bases clipped from V and 3 bases from J, the junction kept 3 bases outside the gene matches. This CDR3 contains 15 residues. CDR1 is LNHDA, CDR2 SQIVND, per germline (reference sequence). CDR3 DNA sequence: TGTGCCAGTAGTTTTGGGACTAGCGGGGGCTACGAGCAGTACTTC. Translated: CASSFGTSGGYEQYF.

The chain recombines TRBV2 with TRBJ2-5; TRBD2 aligns across 10 bases. The CDR3 is made up of 19 amino acids. Germline V CDR1 and CDR2: SNHLY, FYNNEI. The V gene end was trimmed by 0 bases and the J gene end by 3 bases; junction bases not matched to a gene: 13. The CDR3 DNA is TGTGCCAGCAGTGAAGCGCGGGGTAGCGGGGGGCCTTGGGAAGAGACCCAGTACTTC. It is translated as CASSEARGSGGPWEETQYF. The full variable domain, completed using reference TRBV2 and TRBJ2-5, is EPEVTQTPSHQVTQMGQEVILRCVPISNHLYFYWYRQILGQKVEFLVSFYNNEISEKSEIFDDQFSVERPDGSNFTLKIRSTKLEDSAMYFCASSEARGSGGPWEETQYFGPGTRLLVL.

The V call is TRBV9, the J call TRBJ2-7, with TRBD1 as a possible D gene (8 bases). This CDR3 is built from 16 residues. The germline V gene encodes CDR1 SGDLS and CDR2 YYNGEE. Trimming pared 0 bases from V and 4 bases from J, leaving 17 bases between. DNA of the CDR3: TGTGCCAGCAGCGTAGAGGGGGGGACAGGTCGATACGAGCAGTACTTC. This gives the protein CASSVEGGTGRYEQYF.

This chain uses TRBV11-3 with TRBJ2-2; perhaps TRBD1 as D (5 bases). Germline assignment: CDR1 SGHNT and CDR2 YENEEA. V was shortened by 4 bases and J by 3 bases, with 12 bases between the two germline ends. The CDR3 has 15 amino acids. As DNA, the CDR3 is TGTGCCAGCAGCTCCGGTACAGGCTACACCGGGGAGCTGTTTTTT. It codes for CASSSGTGYTGELFF.

This chain joins TRBV6-5 and TRBJ2-7, with 7 bases that match TRBD1. The CDR3 covers 13 residues. Germline loops: CDR1 MNHEY, CDR2 SVGAGI. V lost 2 bases to trimming and J lost 2 bases; unmatched junction nucleotides: 0. This CDR3 is CASSYRGPYEQYF. The CDR3 DNA sequence: TGTGCCAGCAGTTACAGGGGGCCCTACGAGCAGTACTTC.

Worth noting for this clone: Because it lacks the conserved phenylalanine or tryptophan at the end, this CDR3 is likely a read error. DNA for the CDR3: TGTGCCAGCAGTAACTCCGGGACAGTTTTTATTTTCGGCTACACCCTC. It is translated as CASSNSGTVFIFGYTL. This sequence joins TRBV28 and TRBJ1-2; 7 nucleotides agree with TRBD1. The V and J ends lost 5 bases and 8 bases, in that order; junction bases with no gene match: 17. Germline V CDR1 and CDR2: MDHEN, SYDVKM. The CDR3 is made up of 16 amino acids.

The rearrangement joins TRBV7-8 to TRBJ1-3; TRBD1 aligns across 8 bases. CDR3 length: 16 residues. Germline CDR1 and CDR2: SGHVS and FQNEAQ. Trimming cost V 6 bases and J 1 base; bases outside gene matches: 8. CDR3 in amino acids: CASRDDRGWSGNTIYF. In DNA form, the CDR3 reads TGTGCCAGCAGGGACGACAGGGGATGGTCTGGAAACACCATATATTTT.

Remarks on this clone: Other DNA sequences in this specimen translate into the identical CDR3. The genes are TRBV6-5 and TRBJ1-1; unclear D gene. This CDR3 contains 13 residues. Germline assignment: CDR1 MNHEY and CDR2 SVGAGI. Between the trimmed V and J ends, which lost 2 bases and 1 base, there was a span of 5 bases. This CDR3 reads CASSYEGNTEAFF. Here the CDR3 DNA reads TGTGCCAGCAGTTACGAGGGGAACACTGAAGCTTTCTTT.

The V and J genes are TRBV9 and TRBJ2-3; 10 nucleotides agree with TRBD2. Per the germline V gene, CDR1 is SGDLS and CDR2 is YYNGEE. V trimming: 0 bases; J trimming: 3 bases; junction bases outside the gene matches: 7. This CDR3 region has 17 residues. The CDR3 nucleotides read TGTGCCAGCAGCGTAGAGTTTGGGACTAGCGTGACAGATACGCAGTATTTT. Its protein product is CASSVEFGTSVTDTQYF.

This clone was counted a few times. CDR3 coding DNA: TGTGCCAGCAGCGAGGGACAGCACTATGGCTACACCTTC. It specifies CASSEGQHYGYTF. The rearrangement links TRBV6-1 to TRBJ1-2; 7 nucleotides line up with TRBD1. From germline, CDR1 is MNHNS and CDR2 SASEGT. Trimming at V came to 6 bases and at J to 3 bases, leaving 4 bases not matched to a gene. The CDR3 runs to 13 residues.

V is TRBV5-1 and J is TRBJ1-4; weak D call: TRBD1 (6 bases). The CDR3 is 15 residues long. Germline V gene data show CDR1 as SGHRS and CDR2 as YFSETQ. V lost 3 bases and J 7 bases, leaving 16 bases between the germline ends. The CDR3 DNA reads as TGCGCCAGCAGCTCCATTACAGGGTTCGGTGAAAAACTGTTTTTT. It is translated as CASSSITGFGEKLFF.

This clone was seen a few times. The chain combines TRBV5-1 with TRBJ1-1; D gene ambiguous. Trimming shortened V by 0 bases and J by 6 bases, and 12 bases separated the two germline ends. The CDR3 is 14 amino acids. Germline assignment: CDR1 SGHRS and CDR2 YFSETQ. The CDR3 sequence is CASSLALSEAEAFF. In DNA form, the CDR3 reads TGCGCCAGCAGCTTGGCTCTTAGCGAGGCTGAAGCTTTCTTT. The complete variable domain, with remaining parts taken from reference TRBV5-1 and TRBJ1-1, reads KAGVTQTPRYLIKTRGQQVTLSCSPISGHRSVSWYQQTPGQGLQFLFEYFSETQRNKGNFPGRFSGRQFSNSRSEMNVSTLELGDSALYLCASSLALSEAEAFFGQGTRLTVV.

The chain couples TRBV5-8 to TRBJ2-7, with D hard to call. Germline CDR1 and CDR2: SGHTS and YDEGEE. V shed 1 base and J shed 5 bases, with 13 bases lying between them. The CDR3 consists of 14 residues. CDR3 coding DNA: TGTGCCAGCAGCTTGCGCAGGCCCCCCCACGAGCAGTACTTC. Its translation is CASSLRRPPHEQYF.

This clone was detected only a few times. The V gene is TRBV7-9, the J gene TRBJ1-2; D is perhaps TRBD1 (5 bases). This CDR3 contains 12 residues. The V gene's germline CDR1 is SEHNR and CDR2 FQNEAQ (reference sequence). The V gene lost 1 base and the J gene lost 5 bases, with 5 bases spanning the gap. The CDR3: CASSLEGYGYTF. CDR3 nucleotides: TGTGCCAGCAGCTTAGAGGGGTATGGCTACACCTTC.

The chain links TRBV6-5 to TRBJ1-2; D perhaps matches TRBD1 (5 bases). This CDR3 contains 13 residues. CDR1 and CDR2 (germline): MNHEY, SVGAGI. Trimming took 3 bases from V and 8 from J, leaving 13 bases between them. CDR3 region: CASSYDSVDGYTF. The CDR3 DNA reads TGTGCCAGCAGTTATGACAGCGTAGACGGCTACACCTTC.

A few counts support this clone. The chain has TRBV10-1 and TRBJ1-5; D uncertain. V was trimmed by 3 bases and J by 1 base, leaving 7 bases between them. The CDR3 runs to 14 residues. In germline, CDR1 is WNHNN, CDR2 SYGVQD (reference sequence). The CDR3 protein is CASSDGGSNQPQHF. Written as DNA, the CDR3 is TGCGCCAGCAGTGACGGCGGGAGCAATCAGCCCCAGCATTTT.

The count of this clone is one. This chain uses TRBV2 with TRBJ2-1, with D possibly being TRBD2 (6 bases). The CDR3 has 14 residues. CDR1 is SNHLY and CDR2 is FYNNEI in the germline V gene. The V end was cut by 6 bases, the J end by 12 bases, with 21 bases between. DNA of the CDR3: TGTGCCAGCAGGACTAACCCCGGGGGTCGGGGGCAGTTCTTC. This translates into CASRTNPGGRGQFF.

This clone was seen only a few times. This chain uses TRBV7-6 with TRBJ2-1; maybe TRBD1 (5 bases). V gave up 0 bases and J gave up 6 bases, with 9 bases separating them. CDR1 is SGHVS and CDR2 is FNYEAQ in the germline V gene. The length of the CDR3 is 14 residues. The CDR3 DNA is TGTGCCAGCAGCTTAGCCGCGCAGGGCAATGAGCAGTTCTTC. Translation: CASSLAAQGNEQFF.

V and J are TRBV4-1 and TRBJ1-2, with a tentative D call TRBD1 (5 bases). V shed 4 bases and J shed 8 bases, with 20 bases lying between them. This CDR3 has 15 amino acids. CDR1 is MGHRA, CDR2 YSYEKL, per germline. Written as DNA, the CDR3 is TGCGCCAGCAGCCGCCCCGGGCAGGGTTATGAAGGCTACACCTTC. Translation: CASSRPGQGYEGYTF.

The chain employs TRBV27 and TRBJ2-6; 7 positions agree with TRBD1. The germline V gene encodes CDR1 MNHEY and CDR2 SMNVEV (reference sequence). This CDR3 comprises 19 residues. V shed 0 bases and J 0 bases; nucleotides not matched to a gene: 8. The CDR3 DNA reads as TGTGCCAGCAGTTTATCGAACACAGGGGCCCGCTCTGGGGCCAACGTCCTGACTTTC. Encoded protein: CASSLSNTGARSGANVLTF.

Worth noting for this clone: An end of the junction differs from the germline gene, which may be a read error. Other DNA sequences in the same sample also yield this CDR3. The chain couples TRBV5-6 to TRBJ1-2; D is uncertain. The CDR3 runs 15 residues. Germline loops: CDR1 SGHDT, CDR2 YYEEEE. The DNA for the CDR3 is TGTGCCAGTAGCTTGAGGTCTGCAGGCGCCTATGGCTACACCTTC. The encoded protein is CASSLRSAGAYGYTF. Supplemented by reference TRBV5-6 and TRBJ1-2, the full variable domain reads DAGVTQSPTHLIKTRGQQVTLRCSPKSGHDTVSWYQQALGQGPQFIFQYYEEEERQRGNFPDRFSGHQFPNYSSELNVNALLLGDSALYLCASSLRSAGAYGYTFGSGTRLTVV.

The CDR3 nucleotides read TGTGCCAGCAGCTCCGGACAGTGGAATGAGCAGTTCTTC. This codes for CASSSGQWNEQFF. The chain uses TRBV7-3 and TRBJ2-1; maybe TRBD1 (6 bases). Between the trimmed V and J ends, which lost 4 bases and 7 bases, there was a span of 11 bases. Germline V CDR1 and CDR2: SGHTA, FQGTGA. CDR3 length: 13 residues. The entire variable domain, with the rest obtained from reference TRBV7-3 and TRBJ2-1, is as follows: GAGVSQTPSNKVTEKGKYVELRCDPISGHTALYWYRQSLGQGPEFLIYFQGTGAADDSGLPNDRFFAVRPEGSVSTLKIQRTERGDSAVYLCASSSGQWNEQFFGPGTRLTVL.

The V and J genes are TRBV5-4 and TRBJ2-7; 12 bases are shared with TRBD1. CDR3 length: 15 amino acids. Germline CDR1 reads SGHNT; CDR2 reads YYREEE (reference sequence). The V segment lost 4 bases and the J segment 6 bases; nucleotides outside the gene matches: 8. As DNA, the CDR3 is TGTGCCAGCAGCCGCATGGGACAGGGGGCAATCGAGCAGTACTTC. Its protein product is CASSRMGQGAIEQYF.

This clone was observed a handful of times. The CDR3 is CASRTGAYSYEQYF. CDR3 in DNA: TGTGCCAGCCGGACAGGGGCTTACTCCTACGAGCAGTACTTC. V gene TRBV6-5 combines with J gene TRBJ2-7, with TRBD1 matching over 9 bases. This CDR3 contains 14 residues. After removal of 8 bases from V and 0 bases from J, the junction contained 5 bases not matched to a gene. The germline V gene has CDR1 MNHEY and CDR2 SVGAGI.

The V and J genes are TRBV5-1 and TRBJ1-1; 8 nucleotides line up with TRBD1. V was pared by 6 bases and J by 0 bases, with 7 bases of the junction left unmatched. This CDR3 has 15 residues. Germline V gene sequence: CDR1 SGHRS, CDR2 YFSETQ. This chain's CDR3 is CASTGWTGLNTEAFF. The CDR3 DNA is TGCGCCAGCACCGGTTGGACAGGGCTGAACACTGAAGCTTTCTTT.

A single count supports this clone. The gene calls are TRBV15 and TRBJ2-1, with D maybe TRBD2 (6 bases). Germline CDR1 reads LNHNV; CDR2 reads YYDKDF (reference sequence). The CDR3 length is 16 residues. V was clipped by 3 bases and J by 0 bases, with 12 bases between them. CDR3 DNA sequence: TGTGCCACCAGCAGGGGATCCGGGAGCTCCTACAATGAGCAGTTCTTC. Translated: CATSRGSGSSYNEQFF.

The V and J genes are TRBV5-8 and TRBJ2-7, with 9 bases identical to TRBD1. The CDR3 spans 17 residues. The J segment lost 3 bases and the V segment lost 4 bases, leaving 14 bases of the junction unmatched. The germline CDR1 and CDR2 sequences are SGHTS and YDEGEE. The CDR3 spells CASSPGTGFSTLYEQYF. DNA for the CDR3: TGTGCCAGCAGCCCCGGGACAGGGTTCTCCACGCTCTACGAGCAGTACTTC.

The sample holds a few counts of this clone. This chain joins TRBV5-4 and TRBJ1-1; D unclear. Trimming left V 0 bases short and J 1 base short, with 4 bases between. Germline V gene lookup returns CDR1 SGHNT and CDR2 YYREEE (reference sequence). The CDR3 loop spans 13 amino acids. CDR3 DNA sequence: TGTGCCAGCAGCTTGGCAGAGAACACTGAAGCTTTCTTT. Encoded protein: CASSLAENTEAFF.